This T cell receptor (beta chain) was captured in a study of blood T cell repertoires in COVID-19. Study overall: COVID-19 samples collected from the United States, Italy and Spain covered acute and convalescent phases.

The table came from immunoSEQ multiplex PCR; TCRdb's copy has only in-frame clones and leaves some out. This sample yields 150,000 to 200,000 clones, of which around 85% are seen a single time; over 7.5% belongs to the top ten. The source of this sequence is an elderly woman with acute or convalescent COVID-19. Sequenced input: peripheral blood.

CDR3 DNA: TGCGCCAGCAGCCTGGGACAGAGTCTTGAAGCTTTCTTT. This codes for CASSLGQSLEAFF. The chain joins TRBV5-1 to TRBJ1-1; 7 positions match TRBD1. The V segment lost 4 bases and the J segment 7 bases; nucleotides outside the gene matches: 7. CDR1 and CDR2 (germline): SGHRS, YFSETQ. CDR3 length: 13 amino acids.